This T cell receptor beta chain was identified during a study of Graves' ophthalmopathy and Graves' hyperthyroidism. RNA transcripts provided the template for amplifying TCR beta CDR3 regions. Second-round multiplex PCR followed a first-round RT-PCR using HTBI primers. One entry per CDR3 protein results from TCRdb running MiXCR on the multiplex PCR reads. The sample yields about 700,000 distinct CDR3 sequences, 40% seen once. From germline, CDR1 is SGHAT and CDR2 FQDESV (reference sequence). V lost 6 bases, J lost 10 bases, and 11 bases stayed unmatched. CDR3 size: 13 residues. The origin of this receptor is an adult man with Graves' ophthalmopathy. The genes are TRBV11-1 and TRBJ1-2; 7 bases align to TRBD1. The material sequenced was peripheral blood. The CDR3 spells CASSQGQEVNYTF. CDR3 DNA sequence: TGTGCCAGCAGTCAAGGACAGGAGGTCAACTACACCTTC.